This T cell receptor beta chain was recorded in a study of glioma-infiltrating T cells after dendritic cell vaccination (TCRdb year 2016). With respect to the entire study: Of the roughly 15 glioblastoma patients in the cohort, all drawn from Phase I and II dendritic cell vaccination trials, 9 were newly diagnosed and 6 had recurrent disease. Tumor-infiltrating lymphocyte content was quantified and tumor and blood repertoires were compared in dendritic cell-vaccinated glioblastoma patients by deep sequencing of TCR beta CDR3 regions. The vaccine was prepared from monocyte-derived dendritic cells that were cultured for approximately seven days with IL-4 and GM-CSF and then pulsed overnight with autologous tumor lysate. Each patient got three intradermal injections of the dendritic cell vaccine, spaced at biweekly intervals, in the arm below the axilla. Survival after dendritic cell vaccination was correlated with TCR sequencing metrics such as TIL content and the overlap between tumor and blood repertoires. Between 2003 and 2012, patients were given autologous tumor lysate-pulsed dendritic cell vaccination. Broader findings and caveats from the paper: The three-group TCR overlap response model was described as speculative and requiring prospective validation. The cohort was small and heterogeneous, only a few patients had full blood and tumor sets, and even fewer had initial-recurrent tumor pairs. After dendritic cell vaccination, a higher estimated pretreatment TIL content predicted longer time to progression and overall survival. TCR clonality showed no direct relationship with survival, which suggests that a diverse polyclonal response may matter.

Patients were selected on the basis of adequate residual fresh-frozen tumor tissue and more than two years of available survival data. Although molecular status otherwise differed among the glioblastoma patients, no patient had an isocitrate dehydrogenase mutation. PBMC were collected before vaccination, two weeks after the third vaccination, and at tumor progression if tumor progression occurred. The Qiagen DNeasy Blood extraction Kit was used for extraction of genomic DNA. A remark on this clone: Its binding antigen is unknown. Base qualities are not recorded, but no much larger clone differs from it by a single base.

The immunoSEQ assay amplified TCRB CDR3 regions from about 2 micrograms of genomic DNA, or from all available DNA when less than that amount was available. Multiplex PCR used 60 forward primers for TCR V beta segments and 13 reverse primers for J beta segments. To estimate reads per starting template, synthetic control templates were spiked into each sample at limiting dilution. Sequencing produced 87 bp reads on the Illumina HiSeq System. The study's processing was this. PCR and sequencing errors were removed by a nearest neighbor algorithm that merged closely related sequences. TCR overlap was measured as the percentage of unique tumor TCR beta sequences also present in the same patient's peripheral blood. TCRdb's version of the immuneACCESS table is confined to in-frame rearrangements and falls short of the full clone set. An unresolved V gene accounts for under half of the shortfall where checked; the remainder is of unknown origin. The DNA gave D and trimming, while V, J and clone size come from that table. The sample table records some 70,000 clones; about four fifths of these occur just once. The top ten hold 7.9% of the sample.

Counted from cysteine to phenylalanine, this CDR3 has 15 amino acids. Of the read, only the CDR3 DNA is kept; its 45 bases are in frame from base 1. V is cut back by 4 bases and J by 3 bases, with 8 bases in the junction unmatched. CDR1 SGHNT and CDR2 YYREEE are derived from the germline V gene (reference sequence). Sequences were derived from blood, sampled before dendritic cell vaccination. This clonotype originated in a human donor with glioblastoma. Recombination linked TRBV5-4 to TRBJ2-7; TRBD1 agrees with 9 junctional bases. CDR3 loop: CASSPALDRGYEQYF. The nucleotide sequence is TGTGCCAGCAGCCCAGCGTTGGACAGGGGCTACGAGCAGTACTTC.